A single sample is the source of the 27 T cell receptor beta chains below, sequenced in a study of blood T cell repertoires in COVID-19. Measured with immunoSEQ multiplex PCR; TCRdb has only the in-frame clones, and not every one. The table has hundreds of thousands of clones, 85% to 90% seen once. Sequencing was performed on PBMCs or T cells enriched from blood (not recorded which). The receptor set was obtained from a man aged 30 to 39 who had recovered from COVID-19.

The chain carries TRBV19 and TRBJ2-2, with D tentatively TRBD1 (6 bases). V dropped 4 bases and J dropped 5 bases, with 8 bases sitting between them. The CDR3 is 13 amino acids. Germline-derived CDR1 and CDR2 are LNHDA and SQIVND (reference sequence). CDR3 in amino acids: CASSNRETGELFF. For the CDR3, the DNA is TGTGCCAGTAGTAACAGGGAAACCGGGGAGCTGTTTTTT.

Remarks on this clone: This CDR3 is also generated by other DNA sequences in the sample. The V call is TRBV12-3 or TRBV12-4, the J call TRBJ2-1; D remains ambiguous. The V end was cut by 2 bases, the J end by 2 bases, with 4 bases between. This CDR3 comprises 13 residues. CDR3 nucleotides: TGTGCCAGCAGTTTATCTGCCTACAATGAGCAGTTCTTC. It specifies CASSLSAYNEQFF.

CDR3: CASGLGQVNSNQPQHF. CDR3 bases: TGTGCTAGTGGTTTGGGACAGGTTAATAGCAATCAGCCCCAGCATTTT. The chain uses TRBV12-5 and TRBJ1-5; D is perhaps TRBD1 (6 bases). V lost 1 base and J 0 bases, leaving 10 bases between the germline ends. The CDR3 contains 16 residues. Germline V gene sequence: CDR1 LGHNT, CDR2 FRNRAP.

The chain uses TRBV18 and TRBJ2-7, with 16 positions matching TRBD2. V trimming: 5 bases; J trimming: 6 bases; junction bases outside the gene matches: 4. Per germline, CDR1 KGHSH and CDR2 LQKENI. The CDR3 is made up of 15 amino acids. The CDR3 DNA sequence: TGTGCCAGCTCATCGGGACTAGCGGGAGGGCGCGAGCAGTACTTC. Encoded protein: CASSSGLAGGREQYF.

The rearrangement joins TRBV27 to TRBJ1-1; no definite D call. The CDR3 consists of 16 residues. Germline loops: CDR1 MNHEY, CDR2 SMNVEV (reference sequence). V was cut by 3 bases and J by 0 bases, with 14 bases left in between. The CDR3 region is CASSLTVQDMNTEAFF. Here the CDR3 DNA reads TGTGCCAGCAGTTTGACCGTGCAAGACATGAACACTGAAGCTTTCTTT.

The genes are TRBV18 and TRBJ2-3, with 7 bases matching TRBD1. J gave up 1 base and V 1 base, and 17 bases lay outside the gene matches. The CDR3 covers 20 residues. CDR1 and CDR2 from the germline V gene are KGHSH and LQKENI. CDR3 protein: CASSPQRQGGFNLGTDTQYF. CDR3 coding DNA: TGTGCCAGCTCACCACAAAGACAGGGTGGATTTAATTTAGGCACAGATACGCAGTATTTT.

This rearrangement joins TRBV4-2 to TRBJ1-1; maybe TRBD1 (5 bases). Trimming took 0 bases from V and 0 from J, leaving 17 bases between them. Per the germline V gene, CDR1 is LGHNA and CDR2 is YNFKEQ. The CDR3 runs to 18 residues. The CDR3 sequence is CASSQEIQTVTMNTEAFF. The CDR3 coding sequence is TGTGCCAGCAGCCAAGAAATACAGACAGTAACCATGAACACTGAAGCTTTCTTT.

The J gene is TRBJ2-7, the V gene TRBV5-1, with D hard to call. The V gene's germline CDR1 is SGHRS and CDR2 YFSETQ. The CDR3 extends over 12 amino acids. V gave up 4 bases and J gave up 4 bases, with 9 bases separating them. The CDR3 DNA follows: TGCGCCAGCAGCGCAGATGGTTACGAGCAGTACTTC. This translates into CASSADGYEQYF.

V usage is TRBV7-9 and J usage is TRBJ1-4; the D gene is possibly TRBD1 (5 bases). V was pared by 5 bases and J by 3 bases, with 10 bases between. CDR1 SEHNR and CDR2 FQNEAQ come from the germline V gene (reference sequence). The CDR3 runs 14 residues. This chain's CDR3 is CASSRDSSNEKLFF. The CDR3 bases are TGTGCCAGCAGCAGAGACAGTTCTAATGAAAAACTGTTTTTT.

This clone was recorded a few times. The chain carries TRBV28 and TRBJ1-2, with D perhaps TRBD1 (5 bases). The CDR3 contains 14 residues. Trimming took off 2 bases at V and 2 bases at J, with 9 bases between the two ends. Germline V CDR1 and CDR2: MDHEN, SYDVKM. The CDR3 sequence is CASSLIQDNYGYTF. DNA for the CDR3: TGTGCCAGCAGTTTAATACAGGACAACTATGGCTACACCTTC.

This chain uses TRBV5-6 with TRBJ2-5, with a possible D match to TRBD2 (5 bases). Germline V gives CDR1 SGHDT, CDR2 YYEEEE. This CDR3 is 14 amino acids long. With 1 base removed from V and 7 bases from J, the gap between germline ends came to 14 bases. CDR3 in amino acids: CASSLWAADRTQYF. In nucleotides, the CDR3 is TGTGCCAGCAGCTTGTGGGCAGCGGATCGGACCCAGTACTTC.

The chain recombines TRBV28 with TRBJ1-4; D unresolved. The length of the CDR3 is 14 residues. Trimming cost V 2 bases and J 8 bases, with 12 bases left between them. Per the germline V gene, CDR1 is MDHEN and CDR2 is SYDVKM. CDR3 region: CASSLGDPLEKLFF. CDR3 DNA: TGTGCCAGCAGTTTAGGAGACCCGCTCGAAAAACTGTTTTTT.

In the case of this clone: Additional DNA sequences in this sample encode the identical CDR3. The J gene is TRBJ2-7, the V gene TRBV5-4, with D tentatively TRBD1 (6 bases). The V gene's germline CDR1 is SGHNT and CDR2 YYREEE (reference sequence). This CDR3 comprises 14 residues. Trimming took off 0 bases at V and 2 bases at J, with 9 bases between the two ends. The CDR3 sequence is CASSLEQGTYEQYF. CDR3 nucleotide sequence: TGTGCCAGCAGCTTGGAACAGGGTACCTACGAGCAGTACTTC. Looking up the rest from reference TRBV5-4 and TRBJ2-7 gives the full variable domain: ETGVTQSPTHLIKTRGQQVTLRCSSQSGHNTVSWYQQALGQGPQFIFQYYREEENGRGNFPPRFSGLQFPNYSSELNVNALELDDSALYLCASSLEQGTYEQYFGPGTRLTVT.

On this clone: Other nucleotide sequences from this sample produce the same CDR3. The rearrangement joins TRBV4-1 to TRBJ2-7, with a possible D match to TRBD2 (6 bases). The germline V and J ends were trimmed by 1 base and 1 base, with 8 bases remaining between them. Germline CDR1 MGHRA, CDR2 YSYEKL. The CDR3 extends over 14 amino acids. CDR3 sequence reads: CASSQGLGSYEQYF. For the CDR3, the DNA is TGCGCCAGCAGCCAAGGACTAGGTTCCTACGAGCAGTACTTC.

The chain is built from TRBV19 and TRBJ1-2; D is uncertain. From germline, CDR1 is LNHDA and CDR2 SQIVND (reference sequence). This CDR3 is built from 16 residues. V was pared by 0 bases and J by 8 bases, with 19 bases between. This CDR3 reads CASSIDQNAYPRGYTF. The CDR3 DNA follows: TGTGCCAGTAGTATAGATCAGAACGCGTACCCGCGGGGCTACACCTTC.

V gene TRBV5-1 combines with J gene TRBJ2-7; TRBD2 matches 7 bases. V lost 4 bases to trimming and J lost 1 base; unmatched junction nucleotides: 2. CDR1 and CDR2 from the germline V gene are SGHRS and YFSETQ. The CDR3 totals 13 residues. The CDR3 loop reads CASSQGLSYEQYF. The CDR3 nucleotides read TGCGCCAGCAGCCAGGGACTATCCTACGAGCAGTACTTC.

This rearrangement joins TRBV3-1 (or the pseudogene TRBV3-2) to TRBJ2-2; TRBD2 agrees at 10 bases. V was clipped by 2 bases and J by 8 bases; unmatched bases: 11. The CDR3 is made up of 17 amino acids. Germline loops: CDR1 LGHDT, CDR2 YNNKEL (reference sequence). The DNA for the CDR3 is TGTGCCAGCAGCCAATACGGCACTAGCGGGGAGGAAGGGGAGCTGTTTTTT. Translating it yields CASSQYGTSGEEGELFF.

The chain joins TRBV5-4 to TRBJ2-2, with D tentatively TRBD1 (6 bases). Germline lookup yields CDR1 SGHNT and CDR2 YYREEE (reference sequence). The CDR3 loop spans 14 amino acids. V was trimmed by 4 bases and J by 4 bases, leaving 11 bases between them. DNA of the CDR3: TGTGCCAGCAGCCTAAACAGGGCCACCGGGGAGCTGTTTTTT. Its translation is CASSLNRATGELFF.

A word on this clone: At the DNA level, this CDR3 is encoded by other sequences in the same sample as well. The CDR3, as DNA: TGTGCCAGTAGCACCGGAACAGGGGGTTCACCCCTCCACTTT. This sequence encodes CASSTGTGGSPLHF. The chain uses TRBV19 and TRBJ1-6; 8 nucleotides match TRBD1. The CDR3 covers 14 residues. Trimming took 6 bases from V and 9 from J; bases not matched to a gene: 7. Germline V lookup: CDR1 LNHDA, CDR2 SQIVND (reference sequence).

This chain joins TRBV13 and TRBJ2-3, with D perhaps TRBD2 (6 bases). V dropped 1 base and J dropped 2 bases, with 13 bases sitting between them. The CDR3 runs to 16 residues. CDR1 is PRHDT and CDR2 is FYEKMQ in the germline V gene (reference sequence). The CDR3 bases are TGTGCCAGCAGCTTAGAGGGCGGGGTTCACACAGATACGCAGTATTTT. Protein product: CASSLEGGVHTDTQYF.

The gene calls are TRBV15 and TRBJ2-5; maybe TRBD1 (6 bases). The CDR3 sequence is 14 residues long. From germline, CDR1 is LNHNV and CDR2 YYDKDF (reference sequence). V was trimmed by 3 bases and J by 2 bases, leaving 10 bases between them. The CDR3 loop is CATSRWGPQETQYF. DNA for the CDR3: TGTGCCACCAGCAGGTGGGGGCCTCAAGAGACCCAGTACTTC. The variable domain in full, completed from reference TRBV15 and TRBJ2-5, reads DAMVIQNPRYQVTQFGKPVTLSCSQTLNHNVMYWYQQKSSQAPKLLFHYYDKDFNNEADTPDNFQSRRPNTSFCFLDIRSPGLGDTAMYLCATSRWGPQETQYFGPGTRLLVL.

The CDR3 sequence is CASSPRVSLRLETSTDTQYF. The CDR3 bases are TGTGCCAGCAGCCCCCGAGTCAGTCTCCGACTGGAAACTAGCACAGATACGCAGTATTTT. The chain uses TRBV13 and TRBJ2-3; D gene ambiguous. The germline V gene has CDR1 PRHDT and CDR2 FYEKMQ (reference sequence). The length of the CDR3 is 20 residues. The ends were cut back, 5 bases at V and 0 bases at J, with 27 bases in the middle.

The CDR3 loop is CASSLRSEQFF. In DNA, the CDR3 is TGTGCCAGCAGCCTCCGCAGTGAGCAGTTCTTC. This chain joins TRBV12-3 or TRBV12-4 and TRBJ2-1; D remains unclear. V lost 6 bases and J 9 bases, leaving 9 bases between the germline ends. The CDR3 spans 11 residues.

The chain carries TRBV7-3 and TRBJ2-1; TRBD2 aligns across 8 bases. This CDR3 is built from 19 residues. Per the germline V gene, CDR1 is SGHTA and CDR2 is FQGTGA. Germline trimming cut 1 base from V and 5 bases from J; bases unmatched to any gene: 16. The CDR3 spells CASSLRSSGTSDWDNEQFF. The CDR3 bases are TGTGCCAGCAGCTTAAGAAGTAGCGGGACGTCGGACTGGGACAATGAGCAGTTCTTC.

Remarks on this clone: This sample also contains other DNA sequences that code for the same CDR3. The chain combines TRBV28 with TRBJ1-2; D not resolved. Trimming left V 4 bases short and J 2 bases short, with 2 bases between. The germline gives CDR1 MDHEN, CDR2 SYDVKM. The CDR3 loop spans 11 amino acids. CDR3 sequence: CASSSNYGYTF. DNA of the CDR3: TGTGCCAGCAGTTCAAACTATGGCTACACCTTC.

This chain connects TRBV11-2 to TRBJ1-2; TRBD1 aligns across 9 bases. The CDR3 has 15 residues. V was clipped by 5 bases and J by 4 bases; unmatched bases: 8. The germline gives CDR1 SGHAT, CDR2 FQNNGV. CDR3 coding DNA: TGTGCCAGCAGCACCTCGACAGGGGGGAGCTATGGCTACACCTTC. As protein: CASSTSTGGSYGYTF. Looking up the rest from reference TRBV11-2 and TRBJ1-2 gives the full variable domain: EAGVAQSPRYKIIEKRQSVAFWCNPISGHATLYWYQQILGQGPKLLIQFQNNGVVDDSQLPKDRFSAERLKGVDSTLKIQPAKLEDSAVYLCASSTSTGGSYGYTFGSGTRLTVV.

The chain joins TRBV5-1 to TRBJ2-1; 9 bases are shared with TRBD2. Germline V gene data show CDR1 as SGHRS and CDR2 as YFSETQ. The length of the CDR3 is 15 residues. The J segment lost 6 bases and the V segment lost 5 bases, leaving 9 bases of the junction unmatched. The CDR3 nucleotides are TGCGCCAGCAGACGGACTAGCGTAAGGGGCAATGAGCAGTTCTTC. Amino acids: CASRRTSVRGNEQFF.